This record concerns one T cell receptor beta chain sequence. The sample originates from a study of blood T cell repertoires in COVID-19. The germline CDR1 and CDR2 sequences are MNHNY and SVGAGI (reference sequence). The CDR3 has 14 residues. Trimming cost V 8 bases and J 1 base; bases outside gene matches: 5. The table came from immunoSEQ multiplex PCR; TCRdb's copy has only in-frame clones and leaves some out. The sample records tens of thousands of clones, about 76% being singletons. The J gene is TRBJ2-1, the V gene TRBV6-6, with 7 bases lining up with TRBD2. Material: peripheral blood. This clonotype originated in a human donor in a cohort sampled during active COVID-19. The CDR3 DNA reads TGTGCCAGCCGTACGGGAGGATCCTACAATGAGCAGTTCTTC. This sequence encodes CASRTGGSYNEQFF.